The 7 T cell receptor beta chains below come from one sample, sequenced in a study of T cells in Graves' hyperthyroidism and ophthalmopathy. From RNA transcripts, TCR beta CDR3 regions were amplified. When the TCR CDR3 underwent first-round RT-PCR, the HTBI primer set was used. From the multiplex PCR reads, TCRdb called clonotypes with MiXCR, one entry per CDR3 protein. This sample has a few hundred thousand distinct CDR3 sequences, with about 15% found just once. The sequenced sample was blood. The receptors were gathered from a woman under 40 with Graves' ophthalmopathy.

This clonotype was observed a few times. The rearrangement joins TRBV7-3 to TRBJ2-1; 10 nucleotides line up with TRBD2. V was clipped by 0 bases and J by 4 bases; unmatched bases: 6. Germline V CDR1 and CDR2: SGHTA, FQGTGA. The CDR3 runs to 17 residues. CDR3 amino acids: CASSLTPSGGGYNEQFF. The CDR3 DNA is TGTGCCAGCAGCTTAACGCCCAGCGGGGGGGGATACAATGAGCAGTTCTTC.

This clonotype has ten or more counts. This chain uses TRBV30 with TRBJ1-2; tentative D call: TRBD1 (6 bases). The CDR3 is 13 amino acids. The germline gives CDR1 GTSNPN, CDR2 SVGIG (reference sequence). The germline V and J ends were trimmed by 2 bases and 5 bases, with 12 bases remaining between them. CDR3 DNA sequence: TGTGCCTGGAGTAGCGGGGGCGCGTATGGCTACACCTTC. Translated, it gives CAWSSGGAYGYTF. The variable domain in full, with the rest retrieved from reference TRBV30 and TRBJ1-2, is SQTIHQWPATLVQPVGSPLSLECTVEGTSNPNLYWYRQAAGRGLQLLFYSVGIGQISSEVPQNLSASRPQDRQFILSSKKLLLSDSGFYLCAWSSGGAYGYTFGSGTRLTVV.

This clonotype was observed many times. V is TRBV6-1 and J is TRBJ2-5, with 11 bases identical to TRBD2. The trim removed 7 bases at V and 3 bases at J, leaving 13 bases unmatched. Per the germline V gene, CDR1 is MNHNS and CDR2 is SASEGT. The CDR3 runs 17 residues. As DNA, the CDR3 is TGTGCCAGCACCGACCGATACCCGGGACTAGCGGAAGAGACCCAGTACTTC. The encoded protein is CASTDRYPGLAEETQYF.

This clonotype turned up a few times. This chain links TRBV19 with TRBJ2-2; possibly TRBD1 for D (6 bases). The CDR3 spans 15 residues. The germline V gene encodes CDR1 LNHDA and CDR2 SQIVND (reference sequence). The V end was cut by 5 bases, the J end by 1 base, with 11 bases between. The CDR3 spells CASSSTGLNTGELFF. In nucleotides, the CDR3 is TGTGCCAGTAGTTCCACAGGGCTGAACACCGGGGAGCTGTTTTTT.

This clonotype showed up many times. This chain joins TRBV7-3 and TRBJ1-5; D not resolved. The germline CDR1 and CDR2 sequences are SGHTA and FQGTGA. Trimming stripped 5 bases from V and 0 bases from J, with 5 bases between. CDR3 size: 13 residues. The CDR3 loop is CASSKDSNQPQHF. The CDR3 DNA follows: TGTGCCAGCAGCAAAGATAGCAATCAGCCCCAGCATTTT.

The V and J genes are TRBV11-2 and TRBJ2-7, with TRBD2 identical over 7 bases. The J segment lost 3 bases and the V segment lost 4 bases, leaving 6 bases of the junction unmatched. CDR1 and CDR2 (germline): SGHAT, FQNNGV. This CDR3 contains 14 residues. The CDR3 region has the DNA TGTGCCAGCAGCTGGACCCGGGACTACTACGAGCAGTACTTC. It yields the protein CASSWTRDYYEQYF.

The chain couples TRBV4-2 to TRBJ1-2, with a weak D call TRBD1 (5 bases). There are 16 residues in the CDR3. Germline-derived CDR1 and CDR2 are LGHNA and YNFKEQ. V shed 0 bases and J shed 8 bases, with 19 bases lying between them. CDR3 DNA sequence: TGTGCCAGCAGCCAAGATGAGGACGGGCAGGGCTACGGCTACACCTTC. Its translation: CASSQDEDGQGYGYTF.